A single T cell receptor (beta chain) is shown here with its context. Its antigen is currently unknown. The record originates from a study of T cells after yellow fever vaccination. A universal primer site and UMIs were added as TCR cDNA was made by 5'RACE template switching. MiXCR, applied by TCRdb to the 5' RACE reads, yields one record per CDR3 protein. The data show 250,000 to 300,000 distinct CDR3 sequences, under 15% seen once. Germline assignment: CDR1 SGHAT and CDR2 FQDESV (reference sequence). Trimming took 3 bases from V and 3 from J, leaving 22 bases between them. The CDR3 loop spans 18 amino acids. Regarding the study as a whole: Within FACS-sorted repertoires, abundant clonotypes contaminating from the bulk population could be present. A large majority of primary-vaccination clones showed up again after the booster (about 97% CD4, 88% CD8). Some clonotypes were seen in both the CD4 and the CD8 compartments. These made up a small share and likely arose from convergent recombination.

The source is a man aged 30 to 39 who received the YFV17D yellow fever vaccine. The specimen was CD4+ T cells sorted from PBMCs, collected 45 days after the yellow fever booster vaccination. V is TRBV11-1 and J is TRBJ2-3; D is possibly TRBD2 (6 bases). The CDR3 DNA reads TGTGCCAGCAGCTTGATTTCGGGAGCATCTTGGGGAACAGATACGCAGTATTTT. It is translated as CASSLISGASWGTDTQYF. Together with reference TRBV11-1 and TRBJ2-3, the CDR3 gives the full variable domain: EAEVAQSPRYKITEKSQAVAFWCDPISGHATLYWYRQILGQGPELLVQFQDESVVDDSQLPKDRFSAERLKGVDSTLKIQPAELGDSAMYLCASSLISGASWGTDTQYFGPGTRLTVL.